This TCR beta chain was sequenced for a study of cytomegalovirus exposure and HLA in healthy donors. General study findings and limits: Rare TCR sequences predominated, though certain public TCRs were found in many donors. In a later analysis, several top co-occurrence clusters appeared linked to parvovirus B19, influenza, CMV and Epstein-Barr virus. A prior analysis recorded that most TCR beta V segments were productive about 90% or about 30% of the time.

As regards this clone: Its target is unknown.

Primers included in the PCR were 60 Vbeta and 13 Jbeta primers. Libraries were prepared by immunoSEQ multiplex PCR; TCRdb keeps only in-frame clonotypes and omits some of them. The table has fewer than 350,000 clones, around nine tenths seen once. This CDR3 is built from 19 residues. The V segment lost 4 bases and the J segment 2 bases; nucleotides outside the gene matches: 12. Germline CDR1 SGHVS, CDR2 FQNEAQ. The TCR comes from a woman aged 18-29 years in good health and CMV-seronegative. Source material: PBMCs. The chain links TRBV7-8 to TRBJ2-7; 15 positions match TRBD2. This chain's CDR3 is CASSSRTSGGGTGPYEQYF. The CDR3 DNA reads as TGTGCCAGCAGCTCGCGGACTAGCGGGGGGGGAACAGGACCCTACGAGCAGTACTTC.